This TCR beta chain appears in the sequencing data of a study of cytomegalovirus exposure and HLA in healthy donors. Study-level results: Association with HLA alleles at 0.05 false discovery rate was found for 15,000 to 20,000 TCR beta sequences in a later analysis. The study designated roughly 150 TCR beta chains cytomegalovirus-associated. TRBV6-2, TRBV6-3 and some other V segments were excluded as indistinguishable.

Comments on this clone: What it binds is unknown.

The primer mix had 60 Vbeta and 13 Jbeta primers. The method was immunoSEQ multiplex PCR; TCRdb's version includes in-frame clones alone and lacks a portion of them. Among some 110,000 clones, 78% were seen once, and the ten largest hold about 3.5%. The CDR3 consists of 16 residues. The V gene's germline CDR1 is LGHNA and CDR2 YSLEER. Trimming cost V 0 bases and J 0 bases, with 9 bases left between them. The sequence was collected from a man aged 35 to 55 in good health and CMV-seronegative. The specimen was PBMCs. The chain combines TRBV4-3 with TRBJ2-1; D possibly corresponds to TRBD2 (6 bases). CDR3 loop: CASSQERGSSYNEQFF. Written as DNA, the CDR3 is TGCGCCAGCAGCCAAGAACGGGGGAGCTCCTACAATGAGCAGTTCTTC.